Shown below are 5 T cell receptor beta chains from a single sample sequenced in a study of tissue T cells after allogeneic stem cell transplantation (dated by TCRdb to the early 2020s). What the time point label conveys for this sample: mouse harvest day 14 after allogeneic transplant. Mouse grafts consisting of 10^7 T-cell-depleted bone marrow cells combined with 10^6 splenic CD5+ T cells were administered by tail vein injection. Receptors were amplified or captured by the immunoSEQ multiplex PCR assay. TCRdb re-hosts the immuneACCESS table, in-frame sequences only. Its copies lack some clones; in the studies checked, an unresolved V gene accounts for under half of them, and the cause for the rest is not known. Here the sample has around 1,100 clones; approximately 45% occur a single time. The ten most abundant clones make up around 33% of the sample. Sequenced: liver tissue. Receptors were obtained from a female BALB/c mouse given C57BL/6 T cells with graft-versus-host disease after an allogeneic hematopoietic cell transplant.

Note on this clone: The germline and genes are mouse ones. The read comes to an end 1 residue before the CDR3 does, leaving the germline J gene to fill in the end. The rearrangement uses TRBV26 and TRBJ1-4, with a weak D call TRBD1 (5 bases). V dropped 2 bases and J dropped 0 bases, with 7 bases sitting between them. This CDR3 contains 15 residues. Germline-derived CDR1 and CDR2 are KGHPV and FQNQEV (reference sequence). CDR3 loop: CASSLGAISNERLFF. The DNA read from the CDR3 is TGTGCCAGCAGTCTGGGGGCGATTTCCAACGAAAGATTATTT.

This clone was picked up one time. All gene names here are mouse names. The read falls 1 residue short of the CDR3 end, and the missing part is taken from the germline J gene. The chain employs TRBV13-2 and TRBJ2-4; 9 bases match TRBD2. The CDR3 is 17 amino acids. Germline V gives CDR1 NNHNN, CDR2 SYGAGS (reference sequence). V gave up 0 bases and J gave up 0 bases; unmatched junction bases: 5. Partial CDR3 DNA: TGTGCCAGCGGTGATGCTCGGACTGGGGAGAGTCAAAACACCTTGTAC. Its protein is CASGDARTGESQNTLY. The complete CDR3 reads CASGDARTGESQNTLYF.

A word on this clone: Mouse names are used for the genes. The DNA ends 1 residue before the CDR3 does, and the rest of the CDR3 is filled in from the germline J gene. The J gene is TRBJ2-7, the V gene TRBV24; D call uncertain. The CDR3 sequence is 9 residues long. Germline V CDR1 and CDR2: KGHTA, FRNEEI. V was clipped by 6 bases and J by 6 bases, with 3 bases between them. This CDR3 reads CASSLEQYF. The CDR3 DNA, read in part, is TGTGCCAGCAGCCTTGAACAGTAC.

As to this clone: Mouse names are used for the genes. The read comes to an end 1 residue before the CDR3 does, leaving the germline J gene to fill in the end. The rearrangement joins TRBV13-3 to TRBJ2-7, with 10 positions matching TRBD2. V was pared by 4 bases and J by 4 bases, with 5 bases of the junction left unmatched. CDR3 length: 14 residues. Per germline, CDR1 NNHDY and CDR2 SYVADS. CDR3 sequence: CASSPDWGEYEQYF. CDR3 DNA (partial): TGTGCCAGCAGTCCCGACTGGGGGGAATATGAACAGTAC.

By proportion, this clone is large. Each gene name is a mouse one. The read finishes 1 residue shy of the CDR3 end, and the germline J gene is used to complete it. The chain uses TRBV16 and TRBJ2-7, with TRBD1 as a possible D gene (6 bases). Trimming took 3 bases from V and 3 from J, leaving 15 bases between them. The CDR3 has 15 residues. Germline V gene data show CDR1 as SGHSA and CDR2 as FRNQAP. CDR3 bases read: TGTGCAAGCAGCTTGGGAGGGGGACAAATCTATGAACAGTAC. Protein product: CASSLGGGQIYEQY. The full CDR3 protein reads CASSLGGGQIYEQYF.